This T cell receptor beta chain was captured in a study of chronic HIV infection and antiretroviral therapy. TCRdb re-called the 5' RACE reads with MiXCR, one entry per CDR3 protein. This sample has 39,000 or so distinct CDR3 sequences, with approximately 7.4% found just once. Deletions cut 5 bases from V and 6 bases from J, with 7 bases between. The CDR3 is 12 residues long. From germline, CDR1 is LGHDT and CDR2 YNNKEL (reference sequence). The chain links TRBV3-1 to TRBJ2-2; D gene ambiguous. The receptor was isolated from an adult who had HIV and had not received antiretroviral therapy, or was an uninfected healthy control (not recorded which). Sequencing was carried out using peripheral blood. For the CDR3, the DNA is TGTGCCAGCAGCTTTAGTGCCGGGGAGCTGTTTTTT. The encoded protein is CASSFSAGELFF.